This T cell receptor (beta chain) was profiled in a study of blood T cell repertoires in COVID-19. Study members were between about 18 and 95 years old and lived in around 24 US regions. Cohort placement rested on clinical history that participants reported themselves. The germline V gene has CDR1 SGHRS and CDR2 YFSETQ. V shed 3 bases and J 3 bases; nucleotides not matched to a gene: 5. The CDR3 has 15 amino acids. Using immunoSEQ multiplex PCR, the repertoire was profiled, and TCRdb retains in-frame clones only, with some absent. This sample yields roughly 130,000 clones, of which almost 85% are seen a single time; 3% to 4% belongs to the top ten.

The sequence derives from a woman aged 45-65 years with acute COVID-19. The J gene is TRBJ1-1, the V gene TRBV5-1; 10 bases are a match to TRBD1. Sequences were obtained from PBMCs or T cells enriched from blood (not recorded which). CDR3 sequence reads: CASSSTGGKDTEAFF. The CDR3 DNA follows: TGCGCCAGCAGCTCGACAGGGGGCAAAGACACTGAAGCTTTCTTT.